Below, 13 T cell receptor beta chains from the same sample are listed, as sequenced in a study of OX40 agonist ivuxolimab in advanced cancers. Using immunoSEQ multiplex PCR, the repertoire was profiled, and TCRdb retains in-frame clones only, with some absent. The sample includes approximately 87,000 clones, just over 85% of them seen just once. The source material was CD4+ or CD8+ T cells sorted from blood, sampled in a trial of the OX40 agonist ivuxolimab. These TCRs come from an adult with an advanced solid tumor such as melanoma, head and neck, liver or kidney cancer.

The chain carries TRBV5-1 and TRBJ1-1; weak D call: TRBD1 (6 bases). The CDR3 sequence is 16 residues long. Per germline, CDR1 SGHRS and CDR2 YFSETQ. With 3 bases removed from V and 3 bases from J, the gap between germline ends came to 18 bases. The CDR3 loop is CASSSGRGGLDTEAFF. CDR3 in DNA: TGCGCCAGCAGCTCGGGCCGCGGGGGGCTTGACACTGAAGCTTTCTTT.

The chain joins TRBV6-1 to TRBJ2-3; D ambiguous. CDR1 and CDR2 from the germline V gene are MNHNS and SASEGT. The CDR3 totals 17 residues. Trimming shortened V by 2 bases and J by 5 bases, and 20 bases separated the two germline ends. Here the CDR3 reads CASSEMFGPTLGDTQYF. DNA of the CDR3: TGTGCCAGCAGTGAAATGTTCGGACCGACGTTAGGAGATACGCAGTATTTT.

The chain joins TRBV10-3 to TRBJ2-5; 10 positions match TRBD2. CDR3 size: 15 residues. After removal of 2 bases from V and 5 bases from J, the junction contained 5 bases not matched to a gene. The germline CDR1 and CDR2 sequences are ENHRY and SYGVKD. The CDR3: CAISEGASGSETQYF. In DNA form, the CDR3 reads TGTGCCATCAGTGAGGGAGCTAGCGGGAGCGAGACCCAGTACTTC.

This chain links TRBV6-1 with TRBJ1-1, with 8 bases matching TRBD1. V trimming: 0 bases; J trimming: 0 bases; junction bases outside the gene matches: 12. The CDR3 length is 19 residues. Germline CDR1 is MNHNS and CDR2 is SASEGT. CDR3 coding DNA: TGTGCCAGCAGTGAAGCCGGTCAGGGGGCGCCCCGACTGAACACTGAAGCTTTCTTT. It encodes CASSEAGQGAPRLNTEAFF.

The V call is TRBV10-2, the J call TRBJ2-3; TRBD2 matches at 12 bases. Germline CDR1 reads WSHSY; CDR2 reads SAAADI. Trimming at V came to 6 bases and at J to 3 bases, leaving 4 bases not matched to a gene. CDR3 length: 15 residues. CDR3 bases: TGCGCCAGCAGGCCGACTAGCGGGAGAACAGATACGCAGTATTTT. Encoded protein: CASRPTSGRTDTQYF.

CDR3 sequence: CASSDVGQETQYF. CDR3 in DNA: TGTGCCAGCAGTGACGTGGGTCAAGAGACCCAGTACTTC. The rearrangement uses TRBV2 and TRBJ2-5, with D unclear. V was shortened by 3 bases and J by 2 bases, with 7 bases between the two germline ends. The CDR3 totals 13 residues. Germline V gene data show CDR1 as SNHLY and CDR2 as FYNNEI.

The gene calls are TRBV6-5 and TRBJ2-7; 7 bases fit TRBD1. Germline CDR1 and CDR2: MNHEY and SVGAGI. V dropped 4 bases and J dropped 6; count of bases not matched to a gene: 6. The CDR3 runs to 13 residues. CDR3 DNA sequence: TGTGCCAGCAGTTTTCGGACAGGAGGCGAGCAGTACTTC. It encodes CASSFRTGGEQYF.

V usage is TRBV6-1 and J usage is TRBJ1-5; D is uncertain. The germline V gene has CDR1 MNHNS and CDR2 SASEGT. This CDR3 region has 13 residues. V lost 3 bases and J lost 4, with 7 bases in between. CDR3 sequence: CASSDQSNQPQHF. As DNA, the CDR3 is TGTGCCAGCAGTGATCAGAGTAATCAGCCCCAGCATTTT.

The chain links TRBV6-1 to TRBJ1-1, with a weak D call TRBD1 (6 bases). This CDR3 spans 13 amino acids. Trimming left V 2 bases short and J 4 bases short, with 8 bases between. Germline assignment: CDR1 MNHNS and CDR2 SASEGT. The CDR3 nucleotides read TGTGCCAGCAGTGAAAGCAGGGGCACTGAAGCTTTCTTT. It encodes CASSESRGTEAFF.

The CDR3 here is CASSVANEKLFF. CDR3 DNA sequence: TGCGCCAGCAGCGTCGCTAATGAAAAACTGTTTTTT. This rearrangement joins TRBV5-1 to TRBJ1-4, with D hard to call. Looked up from germline, CDR1 is SGHRS and CDR2 is YFSETQ. V was trimmed by 4 bases and J by 3 bases, leaving 4 bases between them. This CDR3 has 12 amino acids.

By proportion, this clone is medium-sized (0.01 to 0.1%). The chain combines TRBV2 with TRBJ2-7; 13 bases fit TRBD2. The V gene's germline CDR1 is SNHLY and CDR2 FYNNEI. This CDR3 is 14 amino acids long. With V trimmed by 6 bases and J by 6 bases, 5 bases remained unmatched. The CDR3 sequence: CASRPTSGRAEQYF. The CDR3 DNA reads TGTGCCAGCAGGCCTACTAGCGGGAGGGCCGAGCAGTACTTC.

This clone was found once. The genes are TRBV4-1 and TRBJ2-1; 7 bases agree with TRBD1. The germline CDR1 and CDR2 sequences are MGHRA and YSYEKL. The CDR3 is 14 residues long. With 6 bases clipped from V and 5 bases from J, the junction kept 7 bases outside the gene matches. The CDR3 spells CASRKQGPHNEQFF. The CDR3 region has the DNA TGCGCCAGCAGGAAACAGGGGCCCCACAATGAGCAGTTCTTC.

The rearrangement joins TRBV6-6 to TRBJ1-1; 7 bases agree with TRBD1. CDR3 size: 12 residues. The junction had 2 bases not matched to a gene; V was cut back by 6 bases and J by 4 bases. CDR1 and CDR2 from the germline V gene are MNHNY and SVGAGI (reference sequence). The CDR3 DNA sequence: TGTGCCAGCAGGACAGGGCCCACTGAAGCTTTCTTT. It yields the protein CASRTGPTEAFF.